This passage covers 31 T cell receptor beta chains from one sample sequenced in a study of blood T cell repertoires in COVID-19. Clones were sequenced by immunoSEQ multiplex PCR, and TCRdb holds only the in-frame ones, with some missing. This sample has 140,000 to 150,000 clones, with approximately 80% found just once. The sample taken for sequencing was peripheral blood. These receptors were taken from a human donor in a cohort sampled during active COVID-19.

The J gene is TRBJ2-7, the V gene TRBV6-1; 14 bases align to TRBD2. Germline V gene sequence: CDR1 MNHNS, CDR2 SASEGT. This CDR3 has 18 amino acids. CDR3 sequence (DNA): TGTGCCAGCACTGAAGCCCCCCCAGGACTAGCGGGAGGAGGGGAGCAGTACGTC. Its translation is CASTEAPPGLAGGGEQYV.

The chain joins TRBV9 to TRBJ2-7; 7 nucleotides match TRBD1. The ends lost 4 bases at V and 5 bases at J; junction bases unmatched: 12. This CDR3 has 15 amino acids. Germline V lookup: CDR1 SGDLS, CDR2 YYNGEE. The CDR3: CASSPPSTGPNEQYF. CDR3 in DNA: TGTGCCAGCAGCCCTCCCTCGACAGGGCCCAACGAGCAGTACTTC.

V gene TRBV6-5 combines with J gene TRBJ2-7; 11 nucleotides agree with TRBD2. The CDR3 runs 13 residues. Per germline, CDR1 MNHEY and CDR2 SVGAGI. The trim removed 7 bases at V and 7 bases at J, leaving 6 bases unmatched. CDR3 nucleotides: TGTGCCAGCACTAGCGGGGGGACGGGGGAGCAGTACTTC. It codes for CASTSGGTGEQYF.

The rearrangement joins TRBV19 to TRBJ2-3; maybe TRBD2 (7 bases). CDR1 is LNHDA and CDR2 is SQIVND in the germline V gene (reference sequence). CDR3 size: 15 residues. V lost 5 bases, J lost 2 bases, and 14 bases lay in between. CDR3 residues: CASSEGGRLTDTQYF. CDR3 sequence (DNA): TGTGCCAGTAGTGAGGGGGGGCGCCTCACAGATACGCAGTATTTT.

V is TRBV2 and J is TRBJ2-7; D is unresolved. Germline values: CDR1 SNHLY, CDR2 FYNNEI. Between the trimmed V and J ends, which lost 6 bases and 7 bases, there was a span of 28 bases. The CDR3 runs to 17 residues. Written as DNA, the CDR3 is TGTGCCAGCAGCCGCAGCGAAGTATTATTTCCTACGGCGGAGCAGTACTTC. Translating it yields CASSRSEVLFPTAEQYF.

This chain connects TRBV19 to TRBJ1-1, with D possibly TRBD1 on 6 matching bases. The CDR3 totals 14 residues. The ends were cut back, 4 bases at V and 4 bases at J, with 13 bases in the middle. Germline lookup yields CDR1 LNHDA and CDR2 SQIVND (reference sequence). CDR3 loop: CASSKQGVGTEAFF. In DNA, the CDR3 is TGTGCCAGTAGTAAACAGGGCGTCGGCACTGAAGCTTTCTTT.

This clone was found once. This sequence joins TRBV3-1 (or the pseudogene TRBV3-2) and TRBJ1-1; 7 nucleotides align to TRBD1. This CDR3 spans 13 amino acids. The germline V gene has CDR1 LGHDT and CDR2 YNNKEL (reference sequence). Trimming took 4 bases from V and 3 from J; bases not matched to a gene: 2. CDR3 region: CASSPGGYTEAFF. The CDR3 coding sequence is TGTGCCAGCAGCCCAGGGGGATACACTGAAGCTTTCTTT.

The genes are TRBV15 and TRBJ1-3, with 7 bases aligning to TRBD1. This CDR3 has 15 amino acids. Per the germline V gene, CDR1 is LNHNV and CDR2 is YYDKDF (reference sequence). The V gene end was trimmed by 3 bases and the J gene end by 2 bases; junction bases not matched to a gene: 4. The DNA of the CDR3 is TGTGCCACCAGCAGTTCCGGGACAGCTGGAAACACCATATATTTT. Residues: CATSSSGTAGNTIYF.

This clone was counted many times. The gene calls are TRBV11-3 and TRBJ1-2; TRBD1 is a possible D gene (5 bases). Germline assignment: CDR1 SGHNT and CDR2 YENEEA. V shed 5 bases and J shed 5 bases, with 12 bases lying between them. This CDR3 comprises 13 residues. Written as DNA, the CDR3 is TGTGCCAGCAGCCCCGGACACGTATATGGCTACACCTTC. Translated: CASSPGHVYGYTF.

The chain uses TRBV9 and TRBJ2-2; 12 bases align to TRBD2. The germline gives CDR1 SGDLS, CDR2 YYNGEE. CDR3 size: 19 residues. After removal of 4 bases from V and 8 bases from J, the junction contained 18 bases not matched to a gene. For the CDR3, the DNA is TGTGCCAGCAGCTTCGGCCGAGGACTAGCGGGGCCTACGAGGGGGGAGCTGTTTTTT. It is translated as CASSFGRGLAGPTRGELFF. The whole variable domain, filled in from reference TRBV9 and TRBJ2-2, reads DSGVTQTPKHLITATGQRVTLRCSPRSGDLSVYWYQQSLDQGLQFLIQYYNGEERAKGNILERFSAQQFPDLHSELNLSSLELGDSALYFCASSFGRGLAGPTRGELFFGEGSRLTVL.

This chain joins TRBV15 and TRBJ1-2; D uncertain. Germline V CDR1 and CDR2: LNHNV, YYDKDF (reference sequence). Between the trimmed V and J ends, which lost 6 bases and 2 bases, there was a span of 13 bases. The CDR3 extends over 14 amino acids. The CDR3, as DNA: TGTGCCACCAGGACGGATCCGGGGAACTATGGCTACACCTTC. Amino acid sequence: CATRTDPGNYGYTF.

The chain is built from TRBV3-1 (or the pseudogene TRBV3-2) and TRBJ1-4, with D tentatively TRBD1 (6 bases). Looked up from germline, CDR1 is LGHDT and CDR2 is YNNKEL (reference sequence). The CDR3 is 14 residues long. The V and J ends lost 5 bases and 3 bases respectively, with 10 bases between them. CDR3 protein: CASSSRTANEKLFF. The CDR3 bases are TGTGCCAGCAGCTCCCGGACAGCTAATGAAAAACTGTTTTTT.

CDR3: CATSSLGLAGVSSYNEQFF. The CDR3 DNA is TGTGCCACCAGCAGTCTAGGACTAGCGGGCGTTAGCTCCTACAATGAGCAGTTCTTC. This chain links TRBV15 with TRBJ2-1, with 11 bases matching TRBD2. The CDR3 covers 19 residues. Losses at the gene ends were 3 bases for V and 0 bases for J; bases not matched to a gene: 10. The germline gives CDR1 LNHNV, CDR2 YYDKDF (reference sequence).

J is TRBJ2-7 and V is TRBV4-2, with D maybe TRBD1 (6 bases). CDR1 and CDR2 from the germline V gene are LGHNA and YNFKEQ. CDR3 length equals 15 residues. V was cut by 1 base and J by 5 bases, with 15 bases left in between. CDR3 in DNA: TGTGCCAGCAGCCAAGGGCAGGGGAGTTATAACGAGCAGTACTTC. Protein: CASSQGQGSYNEQYF.

The chain is built from TRBV7-7 and TRBJ2-7; the D gene is possibly TRBD1 (5 bases). The V gene's germline CDR1 is SSHAT and CDR2 FNYEAQ (reference sequence). V dropped 2 bases and J dropped 2 bases, with 13 bases sitting between them. This CDR3 contains 15 residues. CDR3 DNA: TGTGCCAGCAGCTTACGACGTAGACAGACCTACGAGCAGTACGTC. This sequence encodes CASSLRRRQTYEQYV.

The chain uses TRBV5-4 and TRBJ1-2; D is perhaps TRBD1 (6 bases). CDR1 is SGHNT and CDR2 is YYREEE in the germline V gene (reference sequence). V was trimmed by 4 bases and J by 4 bases, leaving 23 bases between them. This CDR3 has 17 amino acids. CDR3 region: CASSQGTAGGTPYGYTF. In DNA, the CDR3 is TGTGCCAGCAGCCAGGGGACGGCGGGGGGGACGCCCTATGGCTACACCTTC.

The V and J genes are TRBV9 and TRBJ2-5; 8 nucleotides match TRBD2. This CDR3 has 19 residues. Per germline, CDR1 SGDLS and CDR2 YYNGEE. The V gene end was trimmed by 0 bases and the J gene end by 2 bases; junction bases not matched to a gene: 15. This chain's CDR3 is CASSVAGGGKAGDQETQYF. The CDR3 DNA sequence: TGTGCCAGCAGCGTAGCGGGTGGAGGGAAAGCGGGAGATCAAGAGACCCAGTACTTC.

The chain joins TRBV7-2 to TRBJ2-2; 7 bases align to TRBD2. With V trimmed by 1 base and J by 12 bases, 5 bases remained unmatched. CDR3 length equals 13 residues. Germline CDR1 and CDR2: SGHTA and FQGNSA. CDR3 amino acids: CASSLGEGVKLFF. CDR3 DNA: TGTGCCAGCAGCTTAGGGGAGGGAGTTAAGCTGTTTTTT.

This chain connects TRBV7-9 to TRBJ2-2; TRBD1 might be the D (5 bases). V was pared by 2 bases and J by 5 bases, with 12 bases between. Germline CDR1 reads SEHNR; CDR2 reads FQNEAQ (reference sequence). The CDR3 is made up of 15 amino acids. The CDR3 region is CASSLQGTFTGELFF. As DNA, the CDR3 is TGTGCCAGCAGCTTACAGGGAACCTTTACCGGGGAGCTGTTTTTT.

The chain couples TRBV3-1 (or the pseudogene TRBV3-2) to TRBJ1-1, with D possibly matching TRBD1 (6 bases). CDR1 is LGHDT and CDR2 is YNNKEL in the germline V gene (reference sequence). This CDR3 region has 14 residues. V lost 4 bases and J 1 base, leaving 10 bases between the germline ends. Here the CDR3 reads CASSLWTANTEAFF. For the CDR3, the DNA is TGTGCCAGCAGCCTCTGGACAGCGAACACTGAAGCTTTCTTT.

This clone was seen only once. The V and J genes are TRBV7-2 and TRBJ1-1; weak D call: TRBD1 (5 bases). There are 14 residues in the CDR3. Trimming stripped 5 bases from V and 1 base from J, with 11 bases between. Looked up from germline, CDR1 is SGHTA and CDR2 is FQGNSA. As DNA, the CDR3 is TGTGCCAGCAGCCCCGGGGGAGCGAACACTGAAGCTTTCTTT. Protein: CASSPGGANTEAFF.

The chain carries TRBV7-2 and TRBJ2-6, with TRBD2 as a possible D gene (6 bases). The V gene's germline CDR1 is SGHTA and CDR2 FQGNSA. The CDR3 runs 17 residues. Trimming pared 5 bases from V and 2 bases from J, leaving 16 bases between. CDR3 sequence: CASSQLPGTAGANVLTF. The CDR3 nucleotides read TGTGCCAGCAGCCAGCTCCCAGGGACTGCTGGGGCCAACGTCCTGACTTTC.

The chain couples TRBV7-2 to TRBJ2-7; 10 bases are a match to TRBD2. Germline trimming cut 3 bases from V and 4 bases from J; bases unmatched to any gene: 6. The V gene's germline CDR1 is SGHTA and CDR2 FQGNSA. The CDR3 runs 15 residues. The CDR3 nucleotides read TGTGCCAGCAGCTTGGCTGGAGCGGGAGGGTACGAGCAGTACGTC. Protein: CASSLAGAGGYEQYV.

The CDR3 sequence: CASSPRSGREPDTQYF. Written as DNA, the CDR3 is TGTGCCAGCAGCCCCCGTAGCGGGAGGGAGCCAGATACGCAGTATTTT. The V and J genes are TRBV9 and TRBJ2-3, with 11 bases matching TRBD2. This CDR3 contains 16 residues. Germline-derived CDR1 and CDR2 are SGDLS and YYNGEE. J was trimmed by 4 bases and V by 4 bases; bases with no gene match: 8.

This clone has a single count. The CDR3 DNA sequence: TGTGCCAGCAGCTTCAGTGGGGGCCGGGGCAATGAGCAGTTCTTC. The encoded protein is CASSFSGGRGNEQFF. V is TRBV7-3 and J is TRBJ2-1; perhaps TRBD1 as D (6 bases). Germline lookup yields CDR1 SGHTA and CDR2 FQGTGA. This CDR3 is 15 amino acids long. V lost 3 bases and J lost 6, with 15 bases in between.

The rearrangement uses TRBV12-3 or TRBV12-4 and TRBJ2-5; D is undetermined. CDR3 size: 12 residues. Trimming removed 3 bases at V and 6 bases at J, with 8 bases between. The CDR3 reads CASSFDTKTQYF. CDR3 sequence (DNA): TGTGCCAGCAGTTTCGACACGAAGACCCAGTACTTC.

This sequence joins TRBV5-1 and TRBJ2-3; 8 positions match TRBD2. Germline CDR1 SGHRS, CDR2 YFSETQ. The CDR3 loop spans 16 amino acids. The junction had 7 bases not matched to a gene; V was cut back by 4 bases and J by 0 bases. This CDR3 reads CASSPRTSLSTDTQYF. CDR3 DNA: TGCGCCAGCAGCCCCAGGACTAGCCTGAGCACAGATACGCAGTATTTT.

The chain employs TRBV9 and TRBJ1-3; D is unclear. Germline V CDR1 and CDR2: SGDLS, YYNGEE. CDR3 length: 15 amino acids. V lost 3 bases to trimming and J lost 2 bases, with 12 bases between them. This CDR3 reads CASSGEGTAGNTIYF. In DNA, the CDR3 is TGTGCCAGCAGCGGAGAAGGAACAGCTGGAAACACCATATATTTT. The whole variable domain, filled in from reference TRBV9 and TRBJ1-3, reads DSGVTQTPKHLITATGQRVTLRCSPRSGDLSVYWYQQSLDQGLQFLIQYYNGEERAKGNILERFSAQQFPDLHSELNLSSLELGDSALYFCASSGEGTAGNTIYFGEGSWLTVV.

V and J are TRBV7-9 and TRBJ2-3; TRBD2 agrees at 9 bases. Trimming took 3 bases from V and 5 from J; bases not matched to a gene: 6. The CDR3 length is 15 residues. Germline lookup yields CDR1 SEHNR and CDR2 FQNEAQ (reference sequence). The CDR3 loop is CASSFTSGWEDTQYF. The DNA for the CDR3 is TGTGCCAGCAGCTTCACTAGCGGGTGGGAAGATACGCAGTATTTT.

This rearrangement joins TRBV20-1 to TRBJ2-1; D not certain. Germline assignment: CDR1 DFQATT and CDR2 SNEGSKA (reference sequence). The length of the CDR3 is 11 residues. V dropped 6 bases and J dropped 5 bases, with 8 bases sitting between them. The CDR3 region is CSALRNNEQFF. The CDR3 DNA follows: TGCAGTGCATTGCGGAACAATGAGCAGTTCTTC.

The CDR3 region is CAISESRRGGDEKLFF. The CDR3 DNA reads as TGTGCCATCAGTGAGTCGAGGAGGGGCGGGGATGAAAAACTGTTTTTT. V usage is TRBV10-3 and J usage is TRBJ1-4; a possible D gene is TRBD1 (5 bases). Trimming took off 0 bases at V and 6 bases at J, with 14 bases between the two ends. Germline V gives CDR1 ENHRY, CDR2 SYGVKD. CDR3 length: 16 amino acids.